This T cell receptor (beta chain) emerged from a study of T-cell reconstitution after alpha-beta-depleted transplantation in children. The V end lost 5 bases, the J end lost 6 bases, and 11 bases lay between the germline ends. The CDR3 sequence is 12 residues long. As it was prepared, the TCRbeta library received unique molecular identifiers. Each CDR3 protein gets one entry after TCRdb re-called the PCR reads with MiXCR. The sample shows roughly 100,000 distinct CDR3 sequences, roughly 8.3% of them seen only once. In this sample, this clonotype turned up many times. Source: PBMCs from the stem cell graft donor, taken from the stem cell graft. This TCR came from a human donor who donated a stem cell graft to a child with congenital amegakaryocytic thrombocytopenia. The rearrangement links TRBV12-3 or TRBV12-4 to TRBJ2-7; D is unresolved. The CDR3 region is CASSMDPREQYF. CDR3 nucleotides: TGTGCCAGCAGTATGGACCCACGCGAGCAGTACTTC.